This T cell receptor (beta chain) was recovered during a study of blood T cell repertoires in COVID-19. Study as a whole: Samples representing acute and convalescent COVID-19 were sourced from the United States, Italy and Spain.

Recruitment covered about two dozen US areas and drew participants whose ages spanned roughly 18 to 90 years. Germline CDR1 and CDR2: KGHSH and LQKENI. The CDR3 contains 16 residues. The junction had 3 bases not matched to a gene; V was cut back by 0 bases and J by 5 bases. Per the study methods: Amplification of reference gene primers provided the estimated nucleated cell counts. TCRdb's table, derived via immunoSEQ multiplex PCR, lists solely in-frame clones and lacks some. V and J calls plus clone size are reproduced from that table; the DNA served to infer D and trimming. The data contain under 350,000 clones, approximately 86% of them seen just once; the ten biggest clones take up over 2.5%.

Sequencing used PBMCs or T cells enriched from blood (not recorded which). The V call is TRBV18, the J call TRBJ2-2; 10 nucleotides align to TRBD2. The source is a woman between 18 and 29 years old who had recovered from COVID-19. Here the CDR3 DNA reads TGTGCCAGCTCACCACCGGCTAGCGGGAGTACCGGGGAGCTGTTTTTT. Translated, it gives CASSPPASGSTGELFF.